This T cell receptor (beta chain) was obtained from a study of blood T cell repertoires in COVID-19. Study-level information: The study drew acute and convalescent COVID-19 samples from the United States, Italy and Spain. The analysed material was cDNA or gDNA that came from T cells, B-cell-depleted T cells, or PBMCs.

J was trimmed by 4 bases and V by 5 bases; bases with no gene match: 9. CDR1 and CDR2 from the germline V gene are KGHSH and LQKENI. There are 15 residues in the CDR3. The table came from immunoSEQ multiplex PCR; TCRdb's copy has only in-frame clones and leaves some out. The data contain about 24,000 clones, roughly 87% of them singletons. Sequenced: peripheral blood. The rearrangement joins TRBV18 to TRBJ2-7; the match to TRBD1 covers 9 bases. The clonotype originates from a man aged 65-85 years with acute or convalescent COVID-19. Written as DNA, the CDR3 is TGTGCCAGCTCATTGACAGGGGGTACGGTGTACGAGCAGTACTTC. Translated, it gives CASSLTGGTVYEQYF.